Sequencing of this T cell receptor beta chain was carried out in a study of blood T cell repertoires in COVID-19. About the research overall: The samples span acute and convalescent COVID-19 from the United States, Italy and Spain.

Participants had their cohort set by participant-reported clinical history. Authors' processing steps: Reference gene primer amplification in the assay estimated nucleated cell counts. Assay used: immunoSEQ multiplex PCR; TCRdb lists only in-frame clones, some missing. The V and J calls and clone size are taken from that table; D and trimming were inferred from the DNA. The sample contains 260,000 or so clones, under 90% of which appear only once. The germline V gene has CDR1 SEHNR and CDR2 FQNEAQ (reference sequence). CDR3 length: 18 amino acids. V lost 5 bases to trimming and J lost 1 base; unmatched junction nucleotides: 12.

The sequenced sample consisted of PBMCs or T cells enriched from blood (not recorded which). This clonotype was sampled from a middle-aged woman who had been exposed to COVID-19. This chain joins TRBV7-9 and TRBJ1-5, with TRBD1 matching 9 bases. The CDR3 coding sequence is TGTGCCAGCAGCGATTCCTTAACAGGGGGCGGAAGCAATCAGCCCCAGCATTTT. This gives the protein CASSDSLTGGGSNQPQHF.